Reported below is one T cell receptor beta chain. There is no known antigen for this receptor. Base-call qualities are not available, and no considerably larger clone is one nucleotide away. Preparation of the library involved the immunoSEQ multiplex PCR assay. A mixture of 60 forward primers for TCR Vbeta segments and 13 reverse primers for TCR Jbeta segments was used in the multiplex PCR. The CDR3 region of rearranged TCR beta genes was amplified from genomic DNA by a multiplex PCR assay. On the Illumina HiSeq System, the amplified TCR beta libraries were sequenced as 87-base-pair reads. Per the original workflow: Across the 500 to 750 repertoires, a later analysis counted 78 million or so unique TCR beta chains, approximately 10 million of which were shared by at least two donors. To remove PCR and sequencing errors, raw reads were error-corrected and collapsed into unique sequences using a nearest-neighbor algorithm that merged closely related sequences. Alignment of CDR3 sequences to IMGT reference sequences was used to assign V, D and J gene segments. For a sequence to be retained, at least a six-nucleotide match to both a V gene segment and a J gene segment was required. Rearrangements were called productive when the CDR3 lacked stop codons and stayed in frame with V and J; all others were non-productive. Following IMGT convention, CDR3 was defined as the stretch from the second conserved V-encoded cysteine to the conserved J-encoded phenylalanine. Sequences without an unambiguous match to a single V gene segment were excluded from the earlier analysis of about 600 of the donors. In an earlier analysis of almost 600 of the donors, a V segment was called functional when productive rearrangements were above 56.7%, and segregating when the standard deviation between donors exceeded 5%. To diagnose cytomegalovirus status from the catalog of TCR beta chain sequences, a statistical classification framework was built. In a later analysis, V and J genes were assigned by comparing TCR nucleotide sequences against IMGT/GENE-DB human TR gene sequences. In a later analysis, CDR3 sequences and most-parsimonious VDJ recombination scenarios were assigned using the TCRdist pipeline. A later analysis defined each TCR beta chain by its CDR3 amino acid sequence plus V-gene family, and excluded reads lacking a unique V-gene family. To address suspected cross-contamination and a sequencing artifact, a later analysis removed 550 to 750 highly shared, low-generation-probability nucleotide sequences. For each public chain, a later analysis derived a clonal expansion index from normalized ranks of inferred template counts within each repertoire. A later analysis computed generation probabilities with a VDJ recombination model fitted to out-of-frame rearrangements, and checked the results against IGoR. A later analysis scored TCR-TCR, TCR-HLA and TCR-CMV co-occurrence with hypergeometric tests, applying a repertoire-size bias correction to TCR pairs. False discovery rates were estimated in a later analysis by permuting HLA or CMV assignments 20 times. In a later analysis, co-occurring TCRs were grouped using DBSCAN, with TCRdist sequence similarity added in when clustering inside HLA-allele-positive subsets. For co-occurrence clustering, repertoires with fewer than 30,000 or more than 120,000 public chains were excluded, along with four to six repertoires with anomalous nucleotide sharing. TCRdb stores this immuneACCESS table with in-frame sequences only. Part of the clones is absent; in the studies checked, under half of the shortfall reflects unresolved V genes, and no reason is known for the rest. The V and J calls and clone size come from that table; D and trimming were worked out from the DNA. The sample yields approximately 120,000 clones; roughly four fifths were counted once. The top ten hold roughly 13% of the sample.

The sample originates from a study of cytomegalovirus exposure and HLA in healthy donors (dated 2017 in TCRdb). Regarding the research as a whole: An earlier analysis of roughly 610 of the donors reported approximately 280 Gb of sequence data and 117 million unique TCR beta sequences obtained from around 170 million T cells. Around 320 gigabases of sequencing data and some 85 million unique TCR sequences were included in an early release covering about 620 HLA-typed donors. All discovery cohort repertoires had been generated using a single sequencing platform. On average, approximately 250,000 unique TCR beta nucleotide sequences were sequenced per donor among about 400 genotyped donors of the cohort, with 15% to 20% of those sequences being non-productive. A later genetic analysis took genome-wide SNP genotypes for about three fifths of the roughly 700 donors and used that subset as a discovery cohort. Typing coverage differed by locus: A, B, C, DRB1 and DQB1 were typed in roughly 620-640 donors, DQA1 in 500 to 550, DPA1 in approximately 600, and DPB1 in approximately 450. The study used immunosequencing to profile the T cell repertoires of approximately 630 subjects and linked those repertoires to cytomegalovirus serostatus. In the later analysis, no new phenotypic data were used to find candidate immune exposures; instead, reliance was placed on TCR beta sequences and their occurrence across donors. HLA typing included class I and class II loci at four-digit resolution. Because of strong linkage in the cohort, roughly five DR-DQ haplotypes were treated as single units for association and clustering. In an earlier analysis of 587 of the donors, high-throughput TCR beta sequencing was used to judge whether each TCR beta V gene segment behaved as functional or pseudogenic. A later analysis re-examined previously published TCR beta repertoires from more than 550 donors and added high-resolution HLA genotyping to investigate patterns of TCR occurrence. Donor age, sex, ethnicity and CMV serostatus were compiled alongside the repertoire data. Among the roughly 400 genotyped donors, approximately 77% belonged to the genetic ancestry cluster associated with self-reported Caucasian donors. The study aimed to test whether cataloging public T cell receptors could reveal signatures of past pathogen exposure. High-throughput TCR immunosequencing, statistical association of individual TCRs with disease status, and machine learning were combined to predict cytomegalovirus infection status. A separate validation cohort of roughly 120 different subjects was used in addition to the 666-subject first cohort. Results and caveats for the whole study, not just this receptor: While some public TCRs were present in many individuals, most TCR sequences turned up only very rarely across donors. The 87-base-pair reads could not distinguish some IMGT-functional V segments, including TRBV6-2 and TRBV6-3, so those segments were excluded. When HLA alleles, especially DR and DQ, strongly co-occurred, TCR associations were difficult to assign to individual alleles. Roughly uniform sequencing depth across donors was assumed in presence/absence analyses, although this assumption may not hold. According to a later analysis, most CMV-associated TCR beta chains appeared to be HLA-restricted, and the HLA associations seemed to be driven largely by CMV exposure. In an earlier analysis of fewer than 700 of the donors, most TCR beta V segments appeared in productive rearrangements about 87% or about 30% of the time, broadly matching IMGT annotations. The authors suggested that the approach could potentially be extended to other disease states and immunological phenotypes. HLA typing was unavailable for some donors at each locus, so association tests used only the typed subset. A few of the identified cytomegalovirus-associated TCR beta chains were confirmed in vitro to be specific for cytomegalovirus antigens. A later analysis reported that several top co-occurrence clusters appeared linked to parvovirus B19, influenza, CMV and Epstein-Barr virus. Because counts were too low, 15 to 20 rarely observed V segments, including chromosome 9 orphons, were excluded from the earlier analysis of about 500 of the donors. A cluster of highly shared sequence variants was judged likely to be a technical artifact of the sequencing pipeline. In a later analysis, around 17,000 TCR beta sequences were associated with specific HLA alleles at a false discovery rate of 0.05. In a later analysis, HLA-associated TCR beta chains were found to be more clonally expanded and to have lower generation probabilities than equally common non-associated chains. Cytomegalovirus status was reported to be diagnosed by the classifier with high specificity and sensitivity in both the original and validation cohorts. This cohort had only TCR beta chains sequenced, and the lack of alpha or paired-chain data limited which features could be detected. An association between a missense DCLRE1C variant and V-gene and J-gene trimming of TCR beta chains was found in a later genetic analysis and replicated in an independent cohort. Correlated functional status among segregating V segments might reflect linkage disequilibrium, but an unknown experimental factor could not be ruled out. According to a later analysis, TCR association rates differed among HLA loci, with DRB1 alleles showing the most associated TCRs and HLA-C alleles showing the fewest. CMV serostatus was the only immune exposure information available for the cohort. According to a later genetic analysis, donors in an Asian-associated ancestry cluster had fewer N-insertions in productive TCRs than the approximately 690-donor mean. A further reported finding was that TCR beta sequences accurately predicted the HLA-A and HLA-B alleles for most subjects in the first cohort. In the study, roughly 160 TCR beta chains were listed as associated with cytomegalovirus.

CDR1 GTSNPN and CDR2 SVGIG were looked up in the germline V gene (reference sequence). The germline V and J ends show losses of 4 bases and 4 bases respectively, and no gene match explains 4 bases of the junction. From the cysteine through the phenylalanine, the CDR3 covers 13 amino acids. CDR3 DNA is the only sequence kept; it has 39 bases, read in frame from the first base. The cohort consisted of 600 to 750 healthy bone marrow donors. At the time of sampling, all cohort members were nominally healthy, though unrecorded immune exposures were likely present. The donor was CMV seropositive and was included in the group of 250 to 300 seropositive cohort members. Every donor gave a peripheral blood sample, and the peripheral blood mononuclear cells from that sample were used for TCR beta sequencing. The Qiagen DNeasy Blood Extraction Kit was used to extract genomic DNA from the blood cell samples.

Input material: PBMCs. The V and J genes are TRBV30 and TRBJ2-5; 9 junctional bases match TRBD1. This clonotype originated in a woman aged 55-69 years in good health and CMV-seropositive. The CDR3 protein is CAWTWTGAETQYF. The nucleotide sequence is TGTGCCTGGACCTGGACAGGGGCAGAGACCCAGTACTTC.